This is a list of T cell receptor beta chains from one sample in a study of T cell repertoires in cytomegalovirus infection. From the reads, TCRdb called clonotypes with MiXCR, one entry per CDR3 protein. Of around 360,000 distinct CDR3 sequences in the sample, just under 35% are singletons; the top ten hold approximately 13%. For these TCRs, the target antigens are not known. The sample was cultured PBMCs, taken from culture after CMV antigen stimulation. The receptors were sampled from a human donor in good health (CMV status not recorded). Some clones in this sample may be carry-over from other donors' samples. Each CDR3 is given with its conserved first and last residue. The D gene is left open where the match is weak. Size is omitted from some rows. Given values are once, few, many or a class for expanded clones.

D | J | size | V | DNA | CDR3
. | TRBJ2-1 | . | TRBV29-1 | TGCAGCGCCTCCGGTCGAGTTCGCTCCTACAATGAGCAGTTCTTC | CSASGRVRSYNEQFF
. | TRBJ2-4 | . | TRBV7-2 | TGTGCCAGCAGCTTATCAGGGTCGAACATTCAGTACTTC | CASSLSGSNIQYF
TRBD1 | TRBJ1-5 | few | TRBV12-3/TRBV12-4 | TGTGCCAGCAGTTTACTACAGGGGGCTCAGGATGGTCAGCCCCAGCATTTT | CASSLLQGAQDGQPQHF
TRBD2 | TRBJ2-5 | few | TRBV12-3/TRBV12-4 | TGTGCCAGCAACTTGGGACTAGCGGGGAACCAAGAGACCCAGTACTTC | CASNLGLAGNQETQYF
TRBD1 | TRBJ1-6 | . | TRBV12-5 | TGTGCTAGTGGTTTGGGCCCCCTTAGGGACAGCGGAAATAATTCACCCCTCCACTTT | CASGLGPLRDSGNNSPLHF
. | TRBJ2-1 | many | TRBV11-2 | TGTGCCAGCAGCCCACTTGGGGTGGACTACGACAATGAGCAGTTCTTC | CASSPLGVDYDNEQFF
. | TRBJ1-1 | . | TRBV7-9 | TGTGCCAGCAGCCCCGGGGGGGTCGACACTGAAGCTTTCTTT | CASSPGGVDTEAFF
TRBD1 | TRBJ1-5 | few | TRBV6-2/TRBV6-3 | TGTGCCAGCACCCAGGGACAGATTAGCAATCAGCCCCAGCATTTT | CASTQGQISNQPQHF
. | TRBJ2-7 | . | TRBV6-6 | TGTGCCAGCAGTTACTCGCCCTACGAGCAGTACTTC | CASSYSPYEQYF
. | TRBJ2-1 | once | TRBV29-1 | TGCAGCGTTCCAAAGGGGGATGGAGGCTCCTACAATGAGCAGTTCTTC | CSVPKGDGGSYNEQFF
. | TRBJ2-1 | . | TRBV5-1 | TGCGCCAGCATCGACTTGGGTGGTAGCGGCTCGAGCTCCTACAATGAGCAGTTCTTC | CASIDLGGSGSSSYNEQFF
. | TRBJ1-4 | many | TRBV7-2 | TGTGCCAGCAGCCCAGGCACATATAGTGAAAAACTGTTTTTT | CASSPGTYSEKLFF
. | TRBJ2-7 | . | TRBV7-6 | TGTGCCAGCAGCTTGTTTGGGGGGGCTTCCTACGAGCAGTACTTC | CASSLFGGASYEQYF
. | TRBJ1-2 | . | TRBV12-3/TRBV12-4 | TGTGCCAGCAGAAAATCGGACAGCCCTGGTTATGGCTACACCTTC | CASRKSDSPGYGYTF
. | TRBJ2-7 | . | TRBV5-1 | TGCGCCAGCAGCCCCCCCCTTAGCGAGACTGGGAGAAGGGACGAGCAGTACTTC | CASSPPLSETGRRDEQYF
. | TRBJ1-1 | . | TRBV6-5 | TGTGCCAGCACCTCTCCGGGAGCTCCTTTTGAAGCTTTCTTT | CASTSPGAPFEAFF
TRBD2 | TRBJ2-1 | . | TRBV20-1 | TGCAGTGCTTCTCCCCTAGCGGGAGGATACAATGAGCAGTTCTTC | CSASPLAGGYNEQFF
. | TRBJ1-3 | . | TRBV29-1 | TGCAGCGCCGGGGACACCTTAAACACCATATATTTT | CSAGDTLNTIYF
TRBD2 | TRBJ2-1 | . | TRBV4-1 | TGCGCCAGCAGCCAAATACTAGCGGGAGATGAGCAGTTCTTC | CASSQILAGDEQFF
. | TRBJ1-2 | . | TRBV12-3/TRBV12-4 | TGTGCCAGCAGTTTAGCGGGAGAGGGGAAGACCTTC | CASSLAGEGKTF
TRBD2 | TRBJ2-5 | . | TRBV7-2 | TGTGCCAGTCACCCTGGAAGCGGGAGCCAAGAGACCCAGTACTTC | CASHPGSGSQETQYF
. | TRBJ1-1 | . | TRBV7-8 | TGTGCCAGCAGCTTAGTTAGTAGAGGGTGGGAGAACACTGAAGCTTTCTTT | CASSLVSRGWENTEAFF
TRBD2 | TRBJ2-3 | . | TRBV27 | TGTGCCAGCAGTACGACTAGCCCAAGCACAGATACGCAGTATTTT | CASSTTSPSTDTQYF
. | TRBJ1-5 | many | TRBV7-2 | TGTGCCAGCAGCGCGTCTTCAGGAGTTAGCAATCAGCCCCAGCATTTT | CASSASSGVSNQPQHF
. | TRBJ2-4 | . | TRBV4-1 | TGCGCCAGCAGCCAAGGGGGGGGCTTGACCAAAAACATTCAGTACTTC | CASSQGGGLTKNIQYF
. | TRBJ1-2 | few | TRBV7-2 | TGTGCCAGCAGCCCGGGAGGACAGTACTATGGCTACACCTTC | CASSPGGQYYGYTF
. | TRBJ2-3 | few | TRBV12-3/TRBV12-4 | TGTGCCAGCTTACCGTCGGGTTCAGATACGCAGTATTTT | CASLPSGSDTQYF
TRBD1 | TRBJ1-1 | few | TRBV7-4 | TGTGCCAGCAGCTTAGGGCAGGGGGGATCGGTTGAAGCTTTCTTT | CASSLGQGGSVEAFF
. | TRBJ2-6 | . | TRBV6-2/TRBV6-3 | TGTGCCAGCGAACCCACAGGTTCAGGGGCCAACGTCCTGACTTTC | CASEPTGSGANVLTF
. | TRBJ2-5 | . | TRBV20-1 | TGCAGTGCCTCGGTCGGGGTACAAGAGACCCAGTACTTC | CSASVGVQETQYF
TRBD1 | TRBJ1-1 | few | TRBV4-1 | TGCGCCAGCAGCCTCTTAGCGGGACAGGCAAACACTGAAGCTTTCTTT | CASSLLAGQANTEAFF
. | TRBJ1-2 | few | TRBV12-3/TRBV12-4 | TGTGCCAGCACCCATGGGATTAGGGGGATCTATGGCTACACCTTC | CASTHGIRGIYGYTF
. | TRBJ1-6 | many | TRBV7-6 | TGTGCCAGCAGCCGGGGAGGGACGGCCAATTCACCCCTCCACTTT | CASSRGGTANSPLHF
. | TRBJ1-1 | many | TRBV7-2 | TGTGCCAGCAGCTACCTAAACAGGAATGCGACTTTCTTT | CASSYLNRNATFF
. | TRBJ2-1 | . | TRBV9 | TGTGCCAGCAGCGTAGCGCCAACCCCAAATGAGCAGTTCTTC | CASSVAPTPNEQFF
. | TRBJ2-1 | few | TRBV24-1 | TGTGCCACCAGTGACGGAACGGTACCCCTATTGGACAATGAGCAGTTCTTC | CATSDGTVPLLDNEQFF
TRBD2 | TRBJ2-3 | . | TRBV11-1 | TGTGCCAGCAGCTCAACTAGCGGGAGTGCGGATACGCAGTATTTT | CASSSTSGSADTQYF
TRBD1 | TRBJ1-6 | . | TRBV7-9 | TGTGCCAGCAGCTGGGGGACAGGGCTCTCACCCCTCCACTTT | CASSWGTGLSPLHF
TRBD2 | TRBJ2-3 | . | TRBV6-2/TRBV6-3 | TGTGCCAGCAGCCAACAAGCGGGGAACACAGATACGCAGTATTTT | CASSQQAGNTDTQYF
. | TRBJ1-5 | . | TRBV7-2 | TGTGCCAGCAGCCGAGCGGATCAGCCCCAGCATTTT | CASSRADQPQHF
. | TRBJ1-5 | once | TRBV6-5 | TGTGCCAGCAGTTCGAACGGGAATCAGCCCCAGCATTTT | CASSSNGNQPQHF
. | TRBJ2-2 | many | TRBV7-3 | TGTGCCAGCAGCCCTTTCTACACCGGGGAGCTGTTTTTT | CASSPFYTGELFF
. | TRBJ1-2 | . | TRBV19 | TGTGCCACCACAAGGACGGCCTATGGCTACACCTTC | CATTRTAYGYTF
. | TRBJ1-1 | few | TRBV7-9 | TGTGCCAGCAGCTTAAGAGGGAGTTCCACTGAAGCTTTCTTT | CASSLRGSSTEAFF
TRBD1 | TRBJ2-1 | . | TRBV7-2 | TGTGCCAGCAGCTCCCAGACAGGGGGCTTGGTGGAGCAGTTCTTC | CASSSQTGGLVEQFF
TRBD2 | TRBJ2-5 | few | TRBV2 | TGTGCCAGCAGTGACTGGACTAGCAAAGAGACCCAGTACTTC | CASSDWTSKETQYF
. | TRBJ1-2 | . | TRBV7-9 | TGTGCCAGCAGTTCCCAAGGAGGTTTCTTTAACTATGGCTACACCTTC | CASSSQGGFFNYGYTF
TRBD2 | TRBJ2-1 | few | TRBV19 | TGTGCCAGTACCCGGACTAGCGGGAGGGCTGAGCAGTTCTTC | CASTRTSGRAEQFF
TRBD2 | TRBJ2-1 | few | TRBV7-9 | TGTGCCAGCAGCTTACCCTCCGGGACTAGAGACAATGAGCAGTTCTTC | CASSLPSGTRDNEQFF
. | TRBJ2-2 | few | TRBV7-3 | TGTGCCAGCAGCGCCACGGGGCACACCGGGGAGCTGTTTTTT | CASSATGHTGELFF
. | TRBJ2-2 | . | TRBV25-1 | TGTGCCAGCAGTGAATTGATTAGCGAGGACCCCGGGGAGCTGTTTTTT | CASSELISEDPGELFF
. | TRBJ2-3 | . | TRBV9 | TGTGCCAGCAGCGTAGACGGACAGAGCACAGATACGCAGTATTTT | CASSVDGQSTDTQYF